The clone carrying this T cell receptor (beta chain) was detected only once. Its antigen is undetermined. These data originate in a study of EBV T-cell therapy then PD-1 blockade in nasopharyngeal carcinoma. Germline CDR1 reads MNHNY; CDR2 reads SVGAGI (reference sequence). There are 16 residues in the CDR3. Trimming cost V 5 bases and J 2 bases, with 18 bases left between them. Treatment: AdE1-LMPpoly-expanded autologous EBV-specific T-cell therapy followed by anti-PD-1 nivolumab. Clones were sequenced by immunoSEQ multiplex PCR, and TCRdb holds only the in-frame ones, with some missing. The top ten clones hold approximately 30% of a sample with approximately 25,000 clones, over 70% of them seen once.

Sample: CD8+ T cells from blood, taken at roughly day 67 from a patient whose treatment included autologous EBV-specific T cells and nivolumab. This TCR was recovered from a man aged 35 to 55 with nasopharyngeal carcinoma. This sequence joins TRBV6-6 and TRBJ1-1; D gene uncertain. The CDR3 sequence: CASSRGATGFNTEAFF. CDR3 nucleotide sequence: TGTGCCAGCAGTCGAGGAGCGACCGGATTCAACACTGAAGCTTTCTTT.